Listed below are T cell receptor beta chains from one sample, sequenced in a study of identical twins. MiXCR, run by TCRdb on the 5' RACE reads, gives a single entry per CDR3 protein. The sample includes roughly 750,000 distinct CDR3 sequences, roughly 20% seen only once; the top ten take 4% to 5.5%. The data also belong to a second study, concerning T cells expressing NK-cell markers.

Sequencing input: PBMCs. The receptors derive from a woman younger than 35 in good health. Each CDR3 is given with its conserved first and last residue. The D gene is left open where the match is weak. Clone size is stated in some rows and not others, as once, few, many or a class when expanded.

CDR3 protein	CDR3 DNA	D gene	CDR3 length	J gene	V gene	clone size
CASSSILGLAGAHSRELFF	TGTGCCAGCAGCTCAATCCTAGGACTAGCGGGAGCGCATTCCAGGGAGCTGTTTTTT	TRBD2	19	TRBJ2-2	TRBV11-2	.
CASSEQGASTDTQYF	TGCGCCAGCAGCGAACAGGGGGCAAGCACAGATACGCAGTATTTT	TRBD1	15	TRBJ2-3	TRBV4-3	few
CASSSSVTYEQYF	TGTGCCAGCAGCTCCTCAGTTACCTACGAGCAGTACTTC	.	13	TRBJ2-7	TRBV7-9	.
CSASYVETQYF	TGCAGTGCTAGTTACGTGGAGACCCAGTACTTC	.	11	TRBJ2-5	TRBV20-1	.
CASSLMRSSWQFF	TGCGCCAGCAGCTTGATGCGGAGCTCCTGGCAGTTCTTC	.	13	TRBJ2-1	TRBV5-1	.
CASSEDRGTNVLTF	TGTGCCAGCAGCGAGGACAGGGGGACCAACGTCCTGACTTTC	TRBD1	14	TRBJ2-6	TRBV7-8	.
CASSSERQAFF	TGTGCCAGCAGTAGCGAACGACAGGCTTTCTTT	.	11	TRBJ1-1	TRBV6-5	few
CASSYSIGGDGYTF	TGTGCCAGCAGTTACTCGATAGGAGGGGATGGCTACACCTTC	.	14	TRBJ1-2	TRBV6-5	.
CSARDLPPILRGSAGDEQFF	TGCAGTGCTAGAGATCTACCCCCGATCTTACGAGGATCCGCGGGCGATGAGCAGTTCTTC	.	20	TRBJ2-1	TRBV20-1	few
CASSLQGGLRTDTQYF	TGTGCCAGCAGCTTACAAGGCGGGTTACGAACAGATACGCAGTATTTT	.	16	TRBJ2-3	TRBV13	.
CASSLAPLGEQFF	TGTGCCAGCAGCTTAGCACCCCTCGGAGAGCAGTTCTTC	.	13	TRBJ2-1	TRBV7-9	few
CSAQQFTDTQYF	TGCAGTGCCCAGCAGTTCACAGATACGCAGTATTTT	.	12	TRBJ2-3	TRBV20-1	few
CASAREVQTYEQYF	TGTGCCAGCGCCCGGGAGGTTCAAACTTACGAGCAGTACTTC	TRBD2	14	TRBJ2-7	TRBV9	.
CASSFIGAGDYGYTF	TGTGCCAGCAGCTTTATCGGGGCAGGTGACTATGGCTACACCTTC	.	15	TRBJ1-2	TRBV7-2	many
CASSPSREKGNEQFF	TGTGCCAGCAGCCCTTCGCGGGAGAAAGGTAATGAGCAGTTCTTC	TRBD2	15	TRBJ2-1	TRBV7-2	few
CASRGRELFF	TGTGCCAGCCGGGGGAGGGAGCTGTTTTTT	.	10	TRBJ2-2	TRBV12-3/TRBV12-4	few
CASSLTTGGQETQYF	TGTGCCAGCAGCCTCACGACAGGGGGACAAGAGACCCAGTACTTC	TRBD1	15	TRBJ2-5	TRBV7-9	few
CASSRDRFGEKLFF	TGTGCCAGCAGCCGAGACAGGTTTGGAGAAAAACTGTTTTTT	.	14	TRBJ1-4	TRBV12-3/TRBV12-4	.
CASSLPGVGTGELFF	TGTGCCAGCAGTTTACCGGGAGTGGGCACCGGGGAGCTGTTTTTT	.	15	TRBJ2-2	TRBV12-3/TRBV12-4	few
CASSRGQGAGYTF	TGTGCCAGCAGCCGCGGACAGGGGGCTGGCTACACCTTC	TRBD1	13	TRBJ1-2	TRBV7-9	few
CASSLAQGGTEAFF	TGTGCCAGCAGCTTAGCCCAGGGGGGAACTGAAGCTTTCTTT	TRBD1	14	TRBJ1-1	TRBV7-2	many
CSALAGINEQFF	TGCAGTGCCTTAGCGGGAATCAATGAGCAGTTCTTC	TRBD2	12	TRBJ2-1	TRBV20-1	few
CASRKLAGVYNEQFF	TGTGCCAGCAGAAAACTAGCGGGGGTTTACAATGAGCAGTTCTTC	TRBD2	15	TRBJ2-1	TRBV12-3/TRBV12-4	.
CASSFWGGGREAFF	TGTGCCAGCAGTTTTTGGGGGGGCGGCCGTGAAGCTTTCTTT	.	14	TRBJ1-1	TRBV12-3/TRBV12-4	many
CASSFGSPGEQFF	TGCGCCAGCAGCTTTGGCTCCCCAGGAGAGCAGTTCTTC	.	13	TRBJ2-1	TRBV5-1	few
CSYFRRGLPVDTQYF	TGCAGTTACTTTCGGCGGGGGTTGCCAGTAGATACGCAGTATTTT	TRBD2	15	TRBJ2-3	TRBV20-1	few
CASSSGGPNSPLHF	TGTGCCAGCAGCTCCGGGGGGCCTAATTCACCCCTCCACTTT	.	14	TRBJ1-6	TRBV7-6	.
CASRPRNRNYGYTF	TGTGCCAGCAGACCCAGAAACCGGAACTATGGCTACACCTTC	.	14	TRBJ1-2	TRBV7-9	.
CSATGVTNEKLFF	TGCAGTGCAACAGGGGTAACTAATGAAAAACTGTTTTTT	TRBD1	13	TRBJ1-4	TRBV20-1	few
CASSLTQYNSPLHF	TGTGCCAGCAGTTTAACCCAGTATAATTCACCCCTCCACTTT	.	14	TRBJ1-6	TRBV12-3/TRBV12-4	.
CSAREVGANEQYF	TGCAGTGCTAGAGAGGTTGGAGCCAACGAGCAGTACTTC	.	13	TRBJ2-7	TRBV20-1	.
CSVVGADSYEQYF	TGCAGCGTTGTAGGGGCGGACTCCTACGAGCAGTACTTC	.	13	TRBJ2-7	TRBV29-1	.
CASSLASPSSYNEQFF	TGTGCCAGCAGCTTAGCGAGCCCTTCCTCCTACAATGAGCAGTTCTTC	.	16	TRBJ2-1	TRBV7-2	few
CASSEQSGPGYGYTF	TGTGCCAGCAGTGAACAGTCAGGTCCGGGGTATGGCTACACCTTC	.	15	TRBJ1-2	TRBV25-1	.
CASSRAPGQGSEQYF	TGTGCCAGCAGCCGCGCCCCGGGACAGGGAAGCGAGCAGTACTTC	TRBD1	15	TRBJ2-7	TRBV5-5	.